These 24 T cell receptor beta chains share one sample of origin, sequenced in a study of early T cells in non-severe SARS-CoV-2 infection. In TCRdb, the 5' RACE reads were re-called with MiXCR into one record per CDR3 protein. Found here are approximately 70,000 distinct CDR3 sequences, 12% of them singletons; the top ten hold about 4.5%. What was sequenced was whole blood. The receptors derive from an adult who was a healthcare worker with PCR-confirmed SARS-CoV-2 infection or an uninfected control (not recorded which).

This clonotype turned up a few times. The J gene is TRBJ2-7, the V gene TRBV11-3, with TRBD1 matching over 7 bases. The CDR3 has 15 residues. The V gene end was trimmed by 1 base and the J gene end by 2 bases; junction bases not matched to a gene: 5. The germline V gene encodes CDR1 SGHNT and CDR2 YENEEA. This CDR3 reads CASSLVKGTAYEQYF. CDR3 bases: TGTGCCAGCAGCTTAGTTAAAGGGACAGCCTACGAGCAGTACTTC.

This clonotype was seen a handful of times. Here the CDR3 DNA reads TGTGCCAGCAGCTTAGGGTCAGACTCTGGAAACACCATATATTTT. This gives the protein CASSLGSDSGNTIYF. The V gene is TRBV7-2, the J gene TRBJ1-3; D gene uncertain. The CDR3 extends over 15 amino acids. The V gene's germline CDR1 is SGHTA and CDR2 FQGNSA. V was cut by 1 base and J by 0 bases, with 7 bases left in between.

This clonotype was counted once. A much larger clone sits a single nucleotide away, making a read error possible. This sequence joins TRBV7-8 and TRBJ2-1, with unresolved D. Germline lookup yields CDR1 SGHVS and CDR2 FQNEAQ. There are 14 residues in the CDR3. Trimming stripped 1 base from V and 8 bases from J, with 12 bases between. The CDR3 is CASSLGVTRYEQFF. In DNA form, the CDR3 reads TGTGCCAGCAGCTTAGGGGTCACAAGGTATGAGCAGTTCTTC.

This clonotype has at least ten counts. CDR3 coding DNA: TGTGCCAGCAGTGCCGGGACTAGGAATGAGCAGTTCTTC. The encoded protein is CASSAGTRNEQFF. The V and J genes are TRBV6-1 and TRBJ2-1; 8 bases align to TRBD2. The junction had 3 bases not matched to a gene; V was cut back by 4 bases and J by 7 bases. This CDR3 has 13 amino acids. Germline CDR1 reads MNHNS; CDR2 reads SASEGT.

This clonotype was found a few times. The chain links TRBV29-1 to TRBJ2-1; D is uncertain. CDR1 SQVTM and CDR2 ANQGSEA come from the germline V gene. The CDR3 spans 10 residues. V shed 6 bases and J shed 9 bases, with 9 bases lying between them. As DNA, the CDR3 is TGCAGCGTAGACGCGGCTGAGCAGTTCTTC. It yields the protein CSVDAAEQFF.

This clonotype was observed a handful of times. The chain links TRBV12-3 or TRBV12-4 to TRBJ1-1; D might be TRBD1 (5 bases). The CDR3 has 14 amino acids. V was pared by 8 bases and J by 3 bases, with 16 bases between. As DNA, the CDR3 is TGTGCCAGCTACCGCGAGGGGCTGGACACTGAAGCTTTCTTT. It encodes CASYREGLDTEAFF.

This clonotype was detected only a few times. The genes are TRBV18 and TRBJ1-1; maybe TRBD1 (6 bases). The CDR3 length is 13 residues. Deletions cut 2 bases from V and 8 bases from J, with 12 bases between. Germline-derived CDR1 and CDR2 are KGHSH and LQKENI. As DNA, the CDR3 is TGTGCCAGCTCACCAAGGCAGGGGATCGAAGCTTTCTTT. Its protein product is CASSPRQGIEAFF.

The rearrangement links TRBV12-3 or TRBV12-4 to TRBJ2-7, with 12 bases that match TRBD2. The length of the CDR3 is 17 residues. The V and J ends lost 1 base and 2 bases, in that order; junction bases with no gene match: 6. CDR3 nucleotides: TGTGCCAGCAGTTTAGTGGAGACTAGCGGGAGACCCTACGAGCAGTACTTC. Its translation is CASSLVETSGRPYEQYF.

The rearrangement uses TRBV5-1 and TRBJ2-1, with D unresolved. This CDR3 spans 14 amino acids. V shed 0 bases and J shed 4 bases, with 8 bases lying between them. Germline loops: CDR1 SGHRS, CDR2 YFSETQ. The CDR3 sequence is CASSLASAYNEQFF. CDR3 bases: TGCGCCAGCAGCTTGGCAAGCGCGTACAATGAGCAGTTCTTC.

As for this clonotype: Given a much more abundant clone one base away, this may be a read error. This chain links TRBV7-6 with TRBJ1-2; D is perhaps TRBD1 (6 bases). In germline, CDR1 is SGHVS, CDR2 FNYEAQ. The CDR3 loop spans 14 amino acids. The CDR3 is CVSSPVGGGYGYTF. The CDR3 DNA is TGTGTCAGCAGCCCGGTCGGGGGCGGCTATGGCTACACCTTC.

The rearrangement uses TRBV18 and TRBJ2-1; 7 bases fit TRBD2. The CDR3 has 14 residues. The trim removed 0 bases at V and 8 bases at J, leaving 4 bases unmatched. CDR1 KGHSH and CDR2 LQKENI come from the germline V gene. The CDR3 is CASSPPAGDDEQFF. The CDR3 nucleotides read TGTGCCAGCTCACCACCCGCGGGGGATGATGAGCAGTTCTTC.

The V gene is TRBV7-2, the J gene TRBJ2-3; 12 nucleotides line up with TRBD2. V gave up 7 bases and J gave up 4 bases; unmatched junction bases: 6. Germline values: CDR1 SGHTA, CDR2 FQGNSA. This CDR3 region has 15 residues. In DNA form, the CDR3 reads TGTGCCAGCAACATGCTAGCGGGGGGGGCAGATACGCAGTATTTT. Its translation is CASNMLAGGADTQYF.

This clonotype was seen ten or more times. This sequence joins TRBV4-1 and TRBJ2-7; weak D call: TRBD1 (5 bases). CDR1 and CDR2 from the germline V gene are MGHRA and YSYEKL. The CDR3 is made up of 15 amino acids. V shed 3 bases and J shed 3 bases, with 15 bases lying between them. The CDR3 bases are TGCGCCAGCAGCCAGCGGACATCGGCCGACTACGAGCAGTACTTC. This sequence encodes CASSQRTSADYEQYF.

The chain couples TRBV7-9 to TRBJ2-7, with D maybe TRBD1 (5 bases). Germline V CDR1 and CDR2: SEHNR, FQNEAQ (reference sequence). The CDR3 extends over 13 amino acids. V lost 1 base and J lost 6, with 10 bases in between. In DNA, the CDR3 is TGTGCCAGCAGCTTAGGAAGGGGCGTCGAGCAGTACTTC. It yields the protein CASSLGRGVEQYF. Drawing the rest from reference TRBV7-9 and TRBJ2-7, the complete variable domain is DTGVSQNPRHKITKRGQNVTFRCDPISEHNRLYWYRQTLGQGPEFLTYFQNEAQLEKSRLLSDRFSAERPKGSFSTLEIQRTEQGDSAMYLCASSLGRGVEQYFGPGTRLTVT.

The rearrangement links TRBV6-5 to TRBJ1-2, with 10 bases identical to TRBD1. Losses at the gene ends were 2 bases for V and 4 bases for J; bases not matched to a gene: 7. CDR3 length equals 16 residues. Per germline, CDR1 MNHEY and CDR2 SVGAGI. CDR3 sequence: CASSYIRTGGGYGYTF. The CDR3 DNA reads TGTGCCAGCAGTTACATCCGGACAGGGGGAGGCTATGGCTACACCTTC.

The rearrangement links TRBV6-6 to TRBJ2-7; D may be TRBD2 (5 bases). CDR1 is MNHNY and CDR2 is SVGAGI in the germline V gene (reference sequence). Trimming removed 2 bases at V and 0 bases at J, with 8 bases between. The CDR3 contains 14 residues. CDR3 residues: CASSYAGNSYEQYF. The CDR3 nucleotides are TGTGCCAGCAGTTACGCGGGTAACTCCTACGAGCAGTACTTC.

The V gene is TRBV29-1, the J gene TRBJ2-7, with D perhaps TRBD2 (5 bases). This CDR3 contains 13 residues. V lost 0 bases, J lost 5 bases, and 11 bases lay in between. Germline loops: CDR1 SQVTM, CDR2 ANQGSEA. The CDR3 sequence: CSVEEQEGHEQYF. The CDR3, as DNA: TGCAGCGTTGAAGAACAAGAGGGCCACGAGCAGTACTTC.

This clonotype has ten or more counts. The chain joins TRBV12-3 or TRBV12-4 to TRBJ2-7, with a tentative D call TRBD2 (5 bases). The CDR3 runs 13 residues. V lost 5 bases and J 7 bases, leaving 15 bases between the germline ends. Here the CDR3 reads CASSHTRRGEQYF. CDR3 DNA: TGTGCCAGCAGTCACACAAGGAGAGGGGAGCAGTACTTC.

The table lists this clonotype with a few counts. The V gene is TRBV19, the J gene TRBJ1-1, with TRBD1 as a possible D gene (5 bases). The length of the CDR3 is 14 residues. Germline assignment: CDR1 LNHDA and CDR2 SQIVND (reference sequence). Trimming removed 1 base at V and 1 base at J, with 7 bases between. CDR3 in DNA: TGTGCCAGTAGTATAGTTGGGGGGAACACTGAAGCTTTCTTT. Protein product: CASSIVGGNTEAFF.

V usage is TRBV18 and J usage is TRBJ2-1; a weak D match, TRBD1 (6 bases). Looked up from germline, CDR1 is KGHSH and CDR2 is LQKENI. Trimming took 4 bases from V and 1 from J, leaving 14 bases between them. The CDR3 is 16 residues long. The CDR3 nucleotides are TGTGCCAGCTCACTACTTGGCCAGGGGTCCTACAATGAGCAGTTCTTC. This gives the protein CASSLLGQGSYNEQFF.

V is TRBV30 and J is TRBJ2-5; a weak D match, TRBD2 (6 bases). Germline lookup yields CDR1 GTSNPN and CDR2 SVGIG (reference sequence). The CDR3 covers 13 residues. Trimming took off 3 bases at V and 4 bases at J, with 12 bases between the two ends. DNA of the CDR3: TGTGCCTGGAGAAACGGAGGGAGAGAGACCCAGTACTTC. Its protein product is CAWRNGGRETQYF.

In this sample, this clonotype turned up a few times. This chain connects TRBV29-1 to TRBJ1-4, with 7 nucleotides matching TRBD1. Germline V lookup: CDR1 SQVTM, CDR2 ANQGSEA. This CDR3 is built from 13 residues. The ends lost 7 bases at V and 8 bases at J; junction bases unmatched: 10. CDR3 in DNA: TGCAGCGCTCAGGGGACAGTGAGGGAAAAACTGTTTTTT. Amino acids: CSAQGTVREKLFF.

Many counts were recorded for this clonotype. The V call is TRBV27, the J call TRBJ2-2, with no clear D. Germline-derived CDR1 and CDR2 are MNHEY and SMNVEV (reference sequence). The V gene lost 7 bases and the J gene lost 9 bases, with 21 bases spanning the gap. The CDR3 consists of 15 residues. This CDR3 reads CASTAVAAGSRELFF. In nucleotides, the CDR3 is TGTGCCAGCACCGCCGTGGCGGCCGGCTCCCGGGAGCTGTTTTTT.

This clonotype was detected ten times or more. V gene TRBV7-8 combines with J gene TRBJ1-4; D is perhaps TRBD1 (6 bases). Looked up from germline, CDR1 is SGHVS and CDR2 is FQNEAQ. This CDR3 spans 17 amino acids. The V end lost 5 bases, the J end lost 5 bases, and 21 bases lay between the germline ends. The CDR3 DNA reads TGTGCCAGCAGCGAATCCGGGACACTTCGATCGAATGAAAAACTGTTTTTT. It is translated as CASSESGTLRSNEKLFF.